Sequencing of this T cell receptor beta chain was carried out in a study of regulatory T cells in long-lasting Graves disease. Whole-study context: New Graves' disease cases had less than 3 months of antithyroid drugs. General study findings and limits: Persistent disease exhibited a predilection for TRBV28, TRBJ1-2 and TRBJ2-5.

Building the TCR beta libraries relied on iRepertoire HTBI primers, and CDR3 regions underwent Arm-PCR. TCRdb called the multiplex PCR reads again in MiXCR, with one record for every CDR3 protein. The sample includes fewer than 650,000 distinct CDR3 sequences, roughly 15% of them seen just once. CDR3 length: 16 amino acids. Trimming removed 3 bases at V and 3 bases at J, with 17 bases between. Germline loops: CDR1 SGHAT, CDR2 FQNNGV. The time point: newly diagnosed GD, antithyroid drugs for less than 3 months. Following extraction of RNA from PBMCs, that RNA was used to make the TCR library. The table lists this clonotype with many counts. The target antigen is unknown. Separately, the same data were catalogued under a study of T cells in Graves' hyperthyroidism and ophthalmopathy. That paper adds: Recently diagnosed hyperthyroidism of less than 2 months' duration affected patients aged 18 to 65.

This TCR was recovered from a young woman with Graves disease. This chain links TRBV11-2 with TRBJ2-5; a weak D match, TRBD1 (6 bases). The sequencing here drew on peripheral blood mononuclear cells (PBMCs), taken at new diagnosis, from a patient treated with antithyroid drugs. The CDR3 sequence: CASSFNPDSLEETQYF. The CDR3 DNA reads as TGTGCCAGCAGCTTCAACCCGGACAGTTTGGAAGAGACCCAGTACTTC.